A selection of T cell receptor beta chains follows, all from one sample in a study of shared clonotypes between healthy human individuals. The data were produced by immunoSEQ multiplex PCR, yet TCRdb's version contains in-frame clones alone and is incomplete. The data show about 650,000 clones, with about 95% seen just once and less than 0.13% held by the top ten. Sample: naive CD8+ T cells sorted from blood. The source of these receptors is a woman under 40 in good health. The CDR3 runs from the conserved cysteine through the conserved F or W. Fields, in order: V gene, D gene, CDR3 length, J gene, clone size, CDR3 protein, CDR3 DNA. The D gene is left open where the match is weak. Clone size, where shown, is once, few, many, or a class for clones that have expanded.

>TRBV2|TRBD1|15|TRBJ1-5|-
CASSGTGTDNQPQHF
TGTGCCAGCAGTGGTACCGGGACAGACAATCAGCCCCAGCATTTT
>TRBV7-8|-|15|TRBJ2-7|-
CASSPTLAQGDEQYF
TGTGCCAGCAGCCCCACCTTGGCCCAAGGGGACGAGCAGTACTTC
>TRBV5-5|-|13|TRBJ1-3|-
CASSSMGGNTIYF
TGTGCCAGCAGCTCCATGGGGGGAAACACCATATATTTT
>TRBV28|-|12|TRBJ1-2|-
CASSLPNYGYTF
TGTGCCAGCAGTTTACCTAACTATGGCTACACCTTC
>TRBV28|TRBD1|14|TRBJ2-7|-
CASSYRDRTYEQYF
TGTGCCAGCAGTTACCGGGACAGGACCTACGAGCAGTACTTC
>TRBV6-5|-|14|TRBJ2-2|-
CATRDPLNTGELFF
TGTGCCACCCGTGATCCCTTGAACACCGGGGAGCTGTTTTTT
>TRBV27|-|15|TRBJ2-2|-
CASSHRTDYTGELFF
TGTGCCAGCAGCCACCGGACCGACTACACCGGGGAGCTGTTTTTT
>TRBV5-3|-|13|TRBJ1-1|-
CARSLQGCTEAFF
TGTGCCAGAAGCTTGCAGGGGTGCACTGAAGCTTTCTTT
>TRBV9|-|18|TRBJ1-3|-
CASSHGTRTEDSGNTIYF
TGTGCCAGCAGCCACGGAACCCGGACGGAGGACTCTGGAAACACCATATATTTT
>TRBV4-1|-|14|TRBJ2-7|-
CASSSSSFGYEQYF
TGCGCCAGCAGCTCCTCTTCCTTTGGTTACGAGCAGTACTTC
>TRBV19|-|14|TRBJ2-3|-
CASSIQAVTDTQYF
TGTGCCAGTAGTATTCAAGCGGTCACAGATACGCAGTATTTT
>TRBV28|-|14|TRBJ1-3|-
CASRPTGSGNTIYF
TGTGCCAGCAGGCCGACGGGCTCTGGAAACACCATATATTTT
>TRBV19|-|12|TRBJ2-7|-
CASSASPYEQYF
TGTGCCAGTAGTGCATCACCGTACGAGCAGTACTTC
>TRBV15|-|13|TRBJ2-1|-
CATSRDRTDEQFF
TGTGCCACCAGCAGGGACAGAACGGATGAGCAGTTCTTC
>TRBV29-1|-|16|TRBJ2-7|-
CSVEDEEAGSSYEQYF
TGCAGCGTTGAAGATGAGGAGGCGGGAAGCTCCTACGAGCAGTACTTC
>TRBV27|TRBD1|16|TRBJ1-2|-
CASSGGTGGESYGYTF
TGTGCCAGCAGTGGGGGGACAGGGGGCGAGAGCTATGGCTACACCTTC
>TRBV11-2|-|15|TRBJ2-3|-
CASSLGGGFADTQYF
TGTGCCAGCAGCTTAGGAGGAGGGTTCGCAGATACGCAGTATTTT
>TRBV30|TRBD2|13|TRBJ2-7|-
CAWKKREIYEQYF
TGTGCCTGGAAGAAGCGGGAGATCTACGAGCAGTACTTC
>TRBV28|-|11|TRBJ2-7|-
CASSLNGEQYF
TGTGCCAGCAGTTTAAACGGCGAGCAGTACTTC
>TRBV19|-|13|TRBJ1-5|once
CASSIDGEGPQHF
TGTGCCAGTAGTATCGACGGGGAGGGGCCCCAGCATTTT
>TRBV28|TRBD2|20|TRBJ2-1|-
CASSPLGLVSGRANYNEQFF
TGTGCCAGCAGTCCCTTAGGGTTGGTGAGCGGGAGGGCAAATTACAATGAGCAGTTCTTC
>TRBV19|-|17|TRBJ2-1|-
CASSIEGSHSSYNEQFF
TGTGCCAGTAGTATAGAGGGATCTCATAGCTCCTACAATGAGCAGTTCTTC
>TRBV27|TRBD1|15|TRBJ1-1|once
CASSVDQGADTEAFF
TGTGCCAGCAGTGTAGACCAGGGGGCGGACACTGAAGCTTTCTTT
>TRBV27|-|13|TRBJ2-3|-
CATYYSGTDTQYF
TGTGCCACCTACTACTCCGGCACAGATACGCAGTATTTT
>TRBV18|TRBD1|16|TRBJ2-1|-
CASSHTGTGLYNEQFF
TGTGCCAGCTCACATACCGGGACAGGCCTCTACAATGAGCAGTTCTTC
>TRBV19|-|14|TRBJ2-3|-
CASSIASTADTQYF
TGTGCCAGTAGTATAGCAAGCACTGCAGATACGCAGTATTTT
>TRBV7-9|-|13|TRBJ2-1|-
CASSWSRNNEQFF
TGTGCCAGCAGCTGGAGCAGAAACAATGAGCAGTTCTTC
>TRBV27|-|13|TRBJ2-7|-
CASSQPLSGEQYF
TGTGCCAGCAGCCAACCTCTATCGGGGGAGCAGTACTTC
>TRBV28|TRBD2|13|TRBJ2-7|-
CASSASGMYEQYF
TGTGCCAGCAGCGCTAGCGGGATGTACGAGCAGTACTTC
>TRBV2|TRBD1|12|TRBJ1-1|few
CASGQGETEAFF
TGTGCCAGCGGACAGGGTGAAACTGAAGCTTTCTTT
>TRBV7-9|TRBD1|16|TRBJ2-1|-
CASSLGLGQVNNEQFF
TGTGCCAGCAGCTTAGGTTTGGGACAGGTGAACAATGAGCAGTTCTTC
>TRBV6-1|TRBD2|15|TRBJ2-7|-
CASSEGLAVTYEQYF
TGTGCCAGCAGTGAAGGACTAGCGGTAACCTACGAGCAGTACTTC
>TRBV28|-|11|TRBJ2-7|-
CASSVSYEQYF
TGTGCCAGCAGTGTATCCTACGAGCAGTACTTC
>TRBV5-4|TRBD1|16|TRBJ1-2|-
CASSLGGTGERYGYTF
TGTGCCAGCAGCTTGGGGGGTACAGGGGAACGCTATGGCTACACCTTC
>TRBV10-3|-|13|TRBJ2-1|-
CAISEHREDEQFF
TGTGCCATCAGTGAGCACAGGGAGGATGAGCAGTTCTTC
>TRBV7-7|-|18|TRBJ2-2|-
CASSRLLTRGRDTGELFF
TGTGCCAGCAGCCGACTTCTGACCAGGGGAAGGGACACCGGGGAGCTGTTTTTT
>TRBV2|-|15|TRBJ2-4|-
CASSDWRGSGNIQYF
TGTGCCAGCAGTGACTGGCGGGGTTCAGGAAACATTCAGTACTTC
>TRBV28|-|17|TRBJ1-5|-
CASSLFLQANSNQPQHF
TGTGCCAGCAGTTTATTTCTACAGGCTAATAGCAATCAGCCCCAGCATTTT
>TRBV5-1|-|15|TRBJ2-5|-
CASSFSQREGETQYF
TGCGCCAGCAGCTTTTCCCAGAGAGAGGGGGAGACCCAGTACTTC
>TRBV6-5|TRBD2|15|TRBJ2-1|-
CASSPGLAGLCEQFF
TGTGCCAGCAGTCCGGGACTAGCGGGACTCTGTGAGCAGTTCTTC
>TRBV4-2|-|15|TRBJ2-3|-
CASSQGQAAADTQYF
TGTGCCAGCAGCCAAGGCCAGGCGGCGGCAGATACGCAGTATTTT
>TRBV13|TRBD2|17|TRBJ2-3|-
CASSLGAAGAGTDTQYF
TGTGCCAGCAGCTTAGGGGCTGCGGGAGCTGGCACAGATACGCAGTATTTT
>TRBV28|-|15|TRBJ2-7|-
CASSESGSPPPEQYF
TGTGCCAGCAGTGAGAGTGGATCCCCGCCGCCCGAGCAGTACTTC
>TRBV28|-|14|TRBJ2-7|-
CASSSVGVSYEQYF
TGTGCCAGCAGTTCGGTAGGGGTTTCCTACGAGCAGTACTTC
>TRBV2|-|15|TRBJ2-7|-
CASREASSNSYEQYF
TGTGCCAGCAGGGAAGCCAGTTCGAACTCCTACGAGCAGTACTTC
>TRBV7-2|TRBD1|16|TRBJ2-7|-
CASSLVEGAEDTEQYF
TGTGCCAGCAGCTTAGTTGAGGGGGCAGAGGATACCGAGCAGTACTTC
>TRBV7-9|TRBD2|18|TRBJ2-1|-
CASSGRPELAGGYNEQFF
TGTGCCAGCAGCGGAAGGCCGGAGCTAGCGGGAGGGTACAATGAGCAGTTCTTC
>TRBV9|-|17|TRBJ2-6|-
CASSPQGRGSGANVLTF
TGTGCCAGCAGCCCGCAGGGGAGGGGCTCTGGGGCCAACGTCCTGACTTTC
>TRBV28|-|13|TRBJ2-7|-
CASRPNPVSEQYF
TGTGCCAGCAGGCCGAATCCGGTCTCCGAGCAGTACTTC
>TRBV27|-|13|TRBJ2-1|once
CASSLGQYNEQFF
TGTGCCAGCAGTTTAGGGCAGTACAATGAGCAGTTCTTC
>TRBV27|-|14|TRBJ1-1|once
CASNASGPTPEAFF
TGTGCCAGCAACGCGTCAGGGCCGACCCCTGAAGCTTTCTTT
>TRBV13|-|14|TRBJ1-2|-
CASSLLEGNYGYTF
TGTGCCAGCAGCTTACTTGAGGGGAACTATGGCTACACCTTC
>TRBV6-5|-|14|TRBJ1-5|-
CASSSQGGNQPQHF
TGTGCCAGCAGTTCACAGGGAGGCAATCAGCCCCAGCATTTT
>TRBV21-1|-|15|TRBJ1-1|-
CASSLQGSANTEAFF
TGTGCCAGCAGCCTGCAGGGATCCGCGAACACTGAAGCTTTCTTT
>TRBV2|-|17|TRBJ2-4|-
CASSEGEAGVAKNIQYF
TGTGCCAGCAGTGAAGGGGAAGCGGGTGTAGCCAAAAACATTCAGTACTTC